The next 15 T cell receptor beta chains were all read from a single sample in a study of post-analysis software for immune sequencing data. No antigen is known for these receptors. Carried by the TCR beta cDNA libraries were unique molecular identifiers. TCRdb analysed the PCR reads with MiXCR anew, one entry per CDR3 protein. Counted here are 800,000 to 950,000 distinct CDR3 sequences, 53% occurring once; the ten biggest clones make up approximately 4.3%. Study-level findings and limits: With TRBV5-6, TRBV5-1 and TRBV20-1 included, about 5 TRBV segments were more frequent in patients than in controls.

Sample: blood. These TCRs come from a girl aged 10 to 17 with multiple sclerosis.

V gene TRBV21-1 combines with J gene TRBJ2-1; whether TRBD2, the table's D call, matches the DNA was not checked. TRBV21-1 represents a pseudogene. This CDR3 comprises 16 residues. The CDR3 spells CASSNPLAATYNEQFF. As DNA, the CDR3 is TGTGCCAGCAGCAACCCCCTAGCGGCGACCTACAATGAGCAGTTCTTC.

This clonotype was counted only a few times. The chain links TRBV12-5 to TRBJ2-3, with 7 bases that match TRBD2. The CDR3 has 16 amino acids. Trimming cost V 4 bases and J 2 bases; bases outside gene matches: 9. Germline CDR1 LGHNT, CDR2 FRNRAP. CDR3 in DNA: TGTGCTAGTGGTTCCCTAGCGGTTACGCCCACAGATACGCAGTATTTT. Amino acids: CASGSLAVTPTDTQYF.

In this sample, this clonotype turned up a few times. V is TRBV10-2 and J is TRBJ1-2, with TRBD1 as a possible D gene (5 bases). Per the germline V gene, CDR1 is WSHSY and CDR2 is SAAADI. This CDR3 spans 14 amino acids. Trimming took 3 bases from V and 4 from J, leaving 12 bases between them. As DNA, the CDR3 is TGCGCCAGCAGTGACCGGGACGTCGGCTATGGCTACACCTTC. Its translation is CASSDRDVGYGYTF.

This clonotype has only one observation. The chain is built from TRBV25-1 and TRBJ2-4; D may be TRBD1 or TRBD2 (5 bases each). The closer fit of TRBJ2-7 to the DNA end suggests the J call may be wrong. The CDR3 contains 12 residues. From germline, CDR1 is MGHDK and CDR2 SYGVNS. The CDR3 bases are TGTGCCAGCAGGAGAGGGGTGGGCGAGCAGTACTTC. Residues: CASRRGVGEQYF.

The chain links TRBV29-1 to TRBJ2-7; D gene unclear. The germline V and J ends were trimmed by 5 bases and 1 base, with 15 bases remaining between them. The germline V gene has CDR1 SQVTM and CDR2 ANQGSEA. This CDR3 spans 14 amino acids. The CDR3 spells CSVLGFGRSYEQYF. DNA for the CDR3: TGCAGCGTTTTGGGCTTTGGCAGATCCTACGAGCAGTACTTC.

This clonotype was detected a few times. The V call is TRBV5-5, the J call TRBJ2-7, with TRBD1 as a possible D gene (5 bases). The germline gives CDR1 SGHKS, CDR2 YYEKEE (reference sequence). This CDR3 is built from 16 residues. Trimming took 4 bases from V and 3 from J, leaving 20 bases between them. This CDR3 reads CASSPTSHRLGYEQYF. CDR3 DNA: TGTGCCAGCAGCCCTACCTCCCACAGGTTAGGCTACGAGCAGTACTTC. Supplemented by reference TRBV5-5 and TRBJ2-7, the full variable domain reads DAGVTQSPTHLIKTRGQQVTLRCSPISGHKSVSWYQQVLGQGPQFIFQYYEKEERGRGNFPDRFSARQFPNYSSELNVNALLLGDSALYLCASSPTSHRLGYEQYFGPGTRLTVT.

Only a few counts were recorded for this clonotype. The chain has TRBV6-1 and TRBJ1-2; 8 nucleotides align to TRBD1. CDR1 and CDR2 from the germline V gene are MNHNS and SASEGT. The CDR3 is made up of 15 amino acids. After removal of 4 bases from V and 4 bases from J, the junction contained 8 bases not matched to a gene. CDR3 nucleotide sequence: TGTGCCAGCAGTGGCCAGGGGGCGGTTGTCTATGGCTACACCTTC. Protein: CASSGQGAVVYGYTF.

This clonotype appeared once. V and J are TRBV10-3 and TRBJ2-5; D is perhaps TRBD2 (7 bases). Germline-derived CDR1 and CDR2 are ENHRY and SYGVKD. The length of the CDR3 is 12 residues. V shed 11 bases and J shed 11 bases, with 21 bases lying between them. CDR3 DNA: TGTGCCGTCAAGGGGGGGTACAATGAGCAGTACTTC. Protein: CAVKGGYNEQYF.

This clonotype was observed a few times. The V and J genes are TRBV3-1 and TRBJ2-1, with D maybe TRBD1 (5 bases). V was clipped by 3 bases and J by 4 bases, with 7 bases between them. This CDR3 spans 13 amino acids. Germline V gene lookup returns CDR1 LGHDT and CDR2 YNNKEL (reference sequence). This CDR3 reads CASSQGRYNEQFF. The CDR3 DNA follows: TGTGCCAGCAGCCAGGGGCGATACAATGAGCAGTTCTTC.

The chain links TRBV12-3 or TRBV12-4 to TRBJ2-7; tentatively, D is TRBD1 or TRBD2 (5 bases each). This CDR3 is built from 15 residues. Trimming removed 3 bases at V and 0 bases at J, with 12 bases between. CDR3 region: CASSLGDLGSYEQYF. The CDR3 coding sequence is TGTGCCAGCAGTTTGGGGGACCTAGGCTCCTACGAGCAGTACTTC.

The chain joins TRBV20-1 to TRBJ2-5; 8 bases map to TRBD1. The CDR3 contains 13 residues. The germline V gene encodes CDR1 DFQATT and CDR2 SNEGSKA (reference sequence). The junction had 5 bases not matched to a gene; V was cut back by 6 bases and J by 2 bases. The CDR3 nucleotides read TGCAGTGCGGACAGGGTAGGGCAAGAGACCCAGTACTTC. Translating it yields CSADRVGQETQYF.

This clonotype was detected only once. V and J are TRBV28 and TRBJ2-7; 7 bases match TRBD1. Germline V gene data show CDR1 as MDHEN and CDR2 as SYDVKM. Trimming took 7 bases from V and 6 from J; bases not matched to a gene: 9. The CDR3 has 13 residues. The CDR3 loop is CASNQGVSFEQYF. CDR3 DNA sequence: TGTGCCAGCAATCAGGGGGTTTCTTTCGAGCAGTACTTC.

The rearrangement links TRBV7-8 to TRBJ1-5; 8 nucleotides align to TRBD1. There are 15 residues in the CDR3. Germline lookup yields CDR1 SGHVS and CDR2 FQNEAQ. Trimming at V came to 3 bases and at J to 4 bases, leaving 5 bases not matched to a gene. CDR3 sequence reads: CASSFSTGENQPQHF. Here the CDR3 DNA reads TGTGCCAGCAGCTTCTCGACAGGGGAAAATCAGCCCCAGCATTTT.

J is TRBJ2-1 and V is TRBV12-3 or TRBV12-4; D gene ambiguous. There are 16 residues in the CDR3. Trimming removed 6 bases at V and 4 bases at J, with 19 bases between. This CDR3 reads CASSPIVSIPYNEQFF. The DNA of the CDR3 is TGTGCCAGCAGCCCGATAGTATCTATTCCGTACAATGAGCAGTTCTTC.

This rearrangement joins TRBV6-2 or TRBV6-3 to TRBJ2-3, with TRBD2 matching over 7 bases. This CDR3 comprises 19 residues. J gave up 2 bases and V 2 bases, and 16 bases lay outside the gene matches. Germline V gives CDR1 MNHEY, CDR2 SVGEGT. The CDR3 loop is CASSYDTGASSGYTDTQYF. Written as DNA, the CDR3 is TGTGCCAGCAGTTACGACACGGGAGCTAGTAGCGGGTACACAGATACGCAGTATTTT.